This entry concerns a single TCR beta chain. Per germline, CDR1 LNHNV and CDR2 YYDKDF (reference sequence). CDR3 size: 16 residues. V dropped 5 bases and J dropped 0; count of bases not matched to a gene: 6. This sample is drawn from a study of blood T cell repertoires in COVID-19. Study background: PBMCs, B-cell-depleted T cells, or T cells were the source of the cDNA or gDNA that made up the material.

In the authors' workflow: Reference gene primer amplification yielded estimated nucleated cell counts. Measured with immunoSEQ multiplex PCR; TCRdb has only the in-frame clones, and not every one. The V and J calls and clone size are taken from that table; D and trimming were inferred from the DNA. The table records about 100,000 clones, 75% to 85% of them present only once. The sequenced material came from peripheral blood. The sequence was collected from a woman aged 80 or over with active or convalescent COVID-19. The chain has TRBV15 and TRBJ2-3; 9 bases are a match to TRBD2. CDR3 sequence (DNA): TGTGCCACCAGCCCAGGACTAGCGCAAAGCACAGATACGCAGTATTTT. It encodes CATSPGLAQSTDTQYF.